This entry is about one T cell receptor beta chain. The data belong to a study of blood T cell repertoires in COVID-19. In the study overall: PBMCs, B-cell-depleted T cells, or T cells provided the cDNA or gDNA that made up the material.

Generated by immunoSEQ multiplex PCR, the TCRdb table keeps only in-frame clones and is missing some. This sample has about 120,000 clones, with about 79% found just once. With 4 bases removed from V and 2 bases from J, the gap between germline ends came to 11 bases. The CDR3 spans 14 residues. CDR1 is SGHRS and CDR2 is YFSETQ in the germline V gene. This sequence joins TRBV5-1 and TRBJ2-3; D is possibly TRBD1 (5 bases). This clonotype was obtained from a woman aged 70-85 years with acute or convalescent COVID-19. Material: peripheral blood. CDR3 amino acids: CASSQGLVTDTQYF. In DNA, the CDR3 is TGCGCCAGCAGCCAGGGTCTGGTCACAGATACGCAGTATTTT.